These T cell receptor beta chains were read from a single sample in a study of shared clonotypes between healthy human individuals. Sequencing used immunoSEQ multiplex PCR; TCRdb keeps in-frame clones, though not all of them. The repertoire holds some 1 million clones, with roughly 80% as singletons. Sequencing was done on a sample of memory CD4+ T cells sorted from blood. The receptors here all came from a man in his late teens or twenties in good health. Each CDR3 is given with its conserved first and last residue. D genes are given only for firm matches. Clone size, where shown, is once, few, many, or a class for clones that have expanded.

TRBJ2-1 | NA | TRBV28 | NA | TGTGCCAGCAGCGGCAATGAGCAGTTCTTC | CASSGNEQFF
TRBJ2-1 | NA | TRBV13 | NA | TGTGCCAGCAGTCGTGGCTATGAGCAGTTCTTC | CASSRGYEQFF
TRBJ2-2 | NA | TRBV6-6 | NA | TGTGCCACCAGAGAACAGGGGAACACCGGGGAGCTGTTTTTT | CATREQGNTGELFF
TRBJ2-7 | NA | TRBV27 | NA | TGTGCCAGCGGGAGTGGGTCTTATTCATACGAGCAGTACTTC | CASGSGSYSYEQYF
TRBJ2-5 | TRBD2 | TRBV7-2 | NA | TGTGCCAGCAGCCCACGACTAGCGGGGTTGCAAGAGACCCAGTACTTC | CASSPRLAGLQETQYF
TRBJ1-5 | NA | TRBV2 | NA | TGTGCCAGCAGTTGGCAGAATCAGCCCCAGCATTTT | CASSWQNQPQHF
TRBJ1-4 | NA | TRBV18 | NA | TGTGCCAGCTCAGCCGGGACGGGAGAAAAACTGTTTTTT | CASSAGTGEKLFF
TRBJ2-7 | TRBD1 | TRBV19 | NA | TGTGCCAGTAGTCGTACAGCCGGGACAGGGGTTCACGAGCAGTACTTC | CASSRTAGTGVHEQYF
TRBJ1-5 | NA | TRBV11-3 | few | TGTGCCAGCAGCTTACGGGGGGCTAGCAGCAATCAGCCCCAGCATTTT | CASSLRGASSNQPQHF
TRBJ1-1 | TRBD1 | TRBV28 | few | TGTGCCACCTACCGGGACAGGAACACTGAAGCTTTCTTT | CATYRDRNTEAFF
TRBJ2-2 | NA | TRBV4-3 | once | TGCGCCAGCAGCCAAGGTCCCTCCGGGGCGGCCGGGGAGCTGTTTTTT | CASSQGPSGAAGELFF
TRBJ1-2 | TRBD1 | TRBV30 | few | TGTGCCTGGAGTGGACAGGGATATGGCTACACCTTC | CAWSGQGYGYTF
TRBJ2-1 | TRBD2 | TRBV6-5 | NA | TGTGCCAGCAGTTACAGCGGGGACTACAATGAGCAGTTCTTC | CASSYSGDYNEQFF
TRBJ2-2 | NA | TRBV4-3 | NA | TGCGCCAGCAGCCAAGCAGGCGTGAACACCGGGGAGCTGTTTTTT | CASSQAGVNTGELFF
TRBJ1-5 | NA | TRBV9 | NA | TGTGCCAGCAGCGTAGATCACAATCAGCCCCAGCATTTT | CASSVDHNQPQHF
TRBJ1-1 | NA | TRBV10-3 | NA | TGTGCCATCAGTGAGTCGGCTTTAGGGGCGCGGAACACTGAAGCTTTCTTT | CAISESALGARNTEAFF
TRBJ2-1 | NA | TRBV5-1 | few | TGCGCCAGCAGCCTTCTGAGGGGGGCGGGCGATGAGCAGTTCTTC | CASSLLRGAGDEQFF
TRBJ1-6 | NA | TRBV19 | NA | TGTGCCAGTAGCAGAGAGCCCAGGGTCGGTTCACCCCTCCACTTT | CASSREPRVGSPLHF
TRBJ1-1 | NA | TRBV30 | NA | TGTGCCTGGAGTGTACCCACAGCCCGTTTTGGGTCTTTCTTT | CAWSVPTARFGSFF
TRBJ1-6 | TRBD1 | TRBV5-4 | NA | TGTGCCAGCAGCGAGACAGGGTCTCGTTCACCCCTCCACTTT | CASSETGSRSPLHF
TRBJ2-7 | NA | TRBV7-9 | NA | TGTGCCAGCAGCTTAGGGAGAGGCTACGAGCAGTACTTC | CASSLGRGYEQYF
TRBJ1-5 | NA | TRBV2 | NA | TGTGCCAGCCATATGGGGGTCGAACAGCCCCAGCATTTT | CASHMGVEQPQHF
TRBJ1-1 | NA | TRBV10-3 | NA | TGTGCCATCAGTGAGTCGATCGGCGGGAGGAACACTGAAGCTTTCTTT | CAISESIGGRNTEAFF
TRBJ1-5 | TRBD1 | TRBV19 | once | TGTGCCAGTAGTATCTCCGACGGACAGGATCAGCCCCAGCATTTT | CASSISDGQDQPQHF
TRBJ2-2 | NA | TRBV7-8 | NA | TGTGCCAGCAGCTCCGTAGAAACCGGGGAGCTGTTTTTT | CASSSVETGELFF
TRBJ1-2 | NA | TRBV9 | NA | TGTGCCAGCAGCGCGTCCCCACCTAACTATGGCTACACCTTC | CASSASPPNYGYTF
TRBJ2-1 | TRBD1 | TRBV6-6 | few | TGTGCCAGCAGTGACAGGGGTTTTCCCAATGAGCAGTTCTTC | CASSDRGFPNEQFF
TRBJ2-7 | NA | TRBV30 | few | TGTGCCTGGAATGGAGACCTCTCCTACGAGCAGTACTTC | CAWNGDLSYEQYF